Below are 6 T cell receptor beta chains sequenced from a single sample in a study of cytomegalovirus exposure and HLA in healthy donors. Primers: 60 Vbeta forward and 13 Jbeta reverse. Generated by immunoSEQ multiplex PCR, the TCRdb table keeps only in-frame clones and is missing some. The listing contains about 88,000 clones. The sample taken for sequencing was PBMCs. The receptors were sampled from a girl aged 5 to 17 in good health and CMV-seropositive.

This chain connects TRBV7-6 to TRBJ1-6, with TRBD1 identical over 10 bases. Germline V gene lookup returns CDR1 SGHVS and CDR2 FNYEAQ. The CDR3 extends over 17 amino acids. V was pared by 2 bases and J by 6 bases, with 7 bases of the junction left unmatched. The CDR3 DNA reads TGTGCCAGCAGCTTATCGGGACAGGGGACAATTAATTCACCCCTCCACTTT. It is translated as CASSLSGQGTINSPLHF. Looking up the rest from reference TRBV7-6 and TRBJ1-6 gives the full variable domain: GAGVSQSPRYKVTKRGQDVALRCDPISGHVSLYWYRQALGQGPEFLTYFNYEAQQDKSGLPNDRFSAERPEGSISTLTIQRTEQRDSAMYRCASSLSGQGTINSPLHFGNGTRLTVT.

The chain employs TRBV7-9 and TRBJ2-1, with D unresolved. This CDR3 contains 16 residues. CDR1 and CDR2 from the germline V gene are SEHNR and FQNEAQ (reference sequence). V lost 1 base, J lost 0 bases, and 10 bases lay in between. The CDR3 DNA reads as TGTGCCAGCAGCTTAGTGTGGCGGAGCTCCTACAATGAGCAGTTCTTC. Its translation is CASSLVWRSSYNEQFF.

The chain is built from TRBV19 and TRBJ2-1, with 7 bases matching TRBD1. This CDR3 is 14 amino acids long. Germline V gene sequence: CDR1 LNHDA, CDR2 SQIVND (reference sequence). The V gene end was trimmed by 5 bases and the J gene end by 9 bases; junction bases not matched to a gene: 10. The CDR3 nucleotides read TGTGCCAGTAGTGGTTGGGACAGCCGCAGTGAGCAGTTCTTC. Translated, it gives CASSGWDSRSEQFF.

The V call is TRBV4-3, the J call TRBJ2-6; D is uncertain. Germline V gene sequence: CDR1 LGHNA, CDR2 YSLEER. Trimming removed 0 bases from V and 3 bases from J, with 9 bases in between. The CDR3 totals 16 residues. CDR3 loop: CASSQDEESGANVLTF. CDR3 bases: TGCGCCAGCAGCCAAGATGAGGAGAGTGGGGCCAACGTCCTGACTTTC.

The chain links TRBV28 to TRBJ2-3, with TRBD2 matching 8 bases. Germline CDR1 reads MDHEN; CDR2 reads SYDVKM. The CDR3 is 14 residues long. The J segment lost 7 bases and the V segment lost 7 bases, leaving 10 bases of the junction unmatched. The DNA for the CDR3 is TGTGCCAGCACTAGGGGCTCGGGGGGGTATACGCAGTATTTT. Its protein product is CASTRGSGGYTQYF.

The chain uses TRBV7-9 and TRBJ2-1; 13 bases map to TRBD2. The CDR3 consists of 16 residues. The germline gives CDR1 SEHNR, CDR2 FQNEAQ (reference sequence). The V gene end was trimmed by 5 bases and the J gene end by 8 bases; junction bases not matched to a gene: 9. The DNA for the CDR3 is TGTGCCAGCAGCCCATGGACTAGCGGGGGTGTCGATGAGCAGTTCTTC. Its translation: CASSPWTSGGVDEQFF.